Listed here is a single T cell receptor beta chain. This same CDR3 is encoded by further DNA sequences in the sample. The sample is drawn from a study of blood T cell repertoires in COVID-19. Turning to the study itself: Donors in the United States, Italy and Spain gave samples during acute or convalescent COVID-19.

Trimming took off 6 bases at V and 0 bases at J, with 6 bases between the two ends. This CDR3 is 12 amino acids long. Germline V lookup: CDR1 KGHSH, CDR2 LQKENI. Produced via immunoSEQ multiplex PCR; TCRdb's table is partial and in-frame only. The sample has under 150,000 clones, roughly 84% seen once. The chain uses TRBV18 and TRBJ2-7; D call uncertain. The TCR sequence derives from a man over 45 in a cohort exposed to, infected with or recovered from COVID-19 (not recorded which). The source material was PBMCs or T cells enriched from blood (not recorded which). CDR3 sequence reads: CASSPSSYEQYF. In DNA form, the CDR3 reads TGTGCCAGCTCCCCTAGCTCCTACGAGCAGTACTTC.